The clone carrying this T cell receptor beta chain was counted many times. Its target is unknown. The germline gives CDR1 LNHDA, CDR2 SQIVND (reference sequence). V was trimmed by 3 bases and J by 0 bases, leaving 11 bases between them. This CDR3 has 15 amino acids. This record comes from a study of T cells in Graves' hyperthyroidism and ophthalmopathy. The investigators amplified TCR beta CDR3 regions from RNA transcripts. When the TCR CDR3 underwent first-round RT-PCR, the HTBI primer set was used. TCRdb re-called the multiplex PCR reads with MiXCR, one entry per CDR3 protein. The sample has approximately 370,000 distinct CDR3 sequences, about 17% seen once; the top ten hold around a third. Study-wide results and limits: Most clonotypes that expanded in the thyroid above 0.001 also showed up in blood.

Each 10 ml fresh peripheral blood draw supplied the PBMCs. The sequence was collected from a woman aged 25 to 39 with Graves' hyperthyroidism that later progressed to Graves' ophthalmopathy. The V call is TRBV19, the J call TRBJ1-2, with unresolved D. The sequenced material came from blood. CDR3 sequence (DNA): TGTGCCAGTAGTATGAGCGCCGATACTAACTATGGCTACACCTTC. It yields the protein CASSMSADTNYGYTF.